This T cell receptor beta chain originates from a study of blood T cell repertoires in COVID-19. Study information: From the United States, Italy and Spain came samples of acute and convalescent COVID-19. PBMCs, B-cell-depleted T cells, or T cells were the source of the cDNA or gDNA that made up the material.

V trimming: 4 bases; J trimming: 5 bases; junction bases outside the gene matches: 3. This CDR3 spans 13 amino acids. The germline CDR1 and CDR2 sequences are MNHNY and SVGAGI (reference sequence). Profiling relied on immunoSEQ multiplex PCR, and the TCRdb table lists in-frame clones only, not all of them. The sample consists of approximately 530,000 clones, about 89% of them appearing once. This clone was counted a single time. The rearrangement uses TRBV6-6 and TRBJ1-1, with 8 bases identical to TRBD1. This clonotype originated in a woman in her 50s with COVID-19, enrolled during active disease. Sample: peripheral blood. In DNA, the CDR3 is TGTGCCAGCAGTTCCACAGGGGGGACTGAAGCTTTCTTT. This codes for CASSSTGGTEAFF.